One T cell receptor beta chain is described in this entry. Using immunoSEQ multiplex PCR, the repertoire was profiled, and TCRdb retains in-frame clones only, with some absent. The table records 100,000 to 150,000 clones, 81% of them present only once. This sample is drawn from a study of radiation and T cells in renal cell carcinoma. Whole-study context: Nephrectomy followed 15 Gy stereotactic body radiation by 4 weeks.

The time point: blood 2 weeks post-SBRT. Stated treatment: 15 Gy SBRT to primary tumor, nephrectomy 4 weeks later. Clear cell pathology was present in this patient's renal cell carcinoma. J was trimmed by 5 bases and V by 3 bases; bases with no gene match: 7. The length of the CDR3 is 15 residues. Germline-derived CDR1 and CDR2 are SEHNR and FQNEAQ (reference sequence). The sequencing used blood, collected from a patient whose treatment included radiotherapy and nephrectomy. The source of this sequence is a man in his fifties or sixties with renal cell carcinoma. The chain combines TRBV7-9 with TRBJ2-3; 8 bases match TRBD1. CDR3: CASSLDRVIGDTQYF. The CDR3 region has the DNA TGTGCCAGCAGCTTGGACAGGGTAATCGGAGATACGCAGTATTTT. Full variable domain (rest looked up from reference TRBV7-9 and TRBJ2-3): DTGVSQNPRHKITKRGQNVTFRCDPISEHNRLYWYRQTLGQGPEFLTYFQNEAQLEKSRLLSDRFSAERPKGSFSTLEIQRTEQGDSAMYLCASSLDRVIGDTQYFGPGTRLTVL.